This T cell receptor (beta chain) derives from a study of neurological immune-mediated disorders. The unsorted libraries were produced from 2 million PBMCs held at -80 C. Per the germline V gene, CDR1 is SGHTA and CDR2 is FQGTGA. The CDR3 contains 11 residues. V gave up 6 bases and J gave up 6 bases, with 8 bases separating them. TCRdb re-analysed the 5' RACE reads in MiXCR, keeping a single row per CDR3 protein. The sample holds around 40,000 distinct CDR3 sequences, roughly an eighth seen once. In this sample, this clonotype turned up many times. Sequences were obtained from PBMCs. The chain employs TRBV7-3 and TRBJ1-1, with D perhaps TRBD1 (5 bases). This clonotype originated in a female donor in good health. CDR3 bases: TGTGCCAGCAGTCAAGGGGCTGAAGCTTTCTTT. This translates into CASSQGAEAFF.